This is a list of T cell receptor beta chains from one sample in a study of T cells in Graves' hyperthyroidism and ophthalmopathy. TCRdb re-analysed the multiplex PCR reads in MiXCR, keeping a single row per CDR3 protein. The sample carries roughly 550,000 distinct CDR3 sequences, around 15% recorded once. Sequencing used blood. The receptors originated from a woman in her twenties or thirties with Graves' ophthalmopathy. Both conserved end residues are trimmed from each CDR3. Each record gives: CDR3 protein, CDR3 length, J gene, V gene.

SVEDPLAISTDTQY,14,TRBJ2-3,TRBV29-1
ASSPTGVITEAF,12,TRBJ1-1,TRBV7-3
SSREDAAKNIQY,12,TRBJ2-4,TRBV20-1
ASSPDRAQPQH,11,TRBJ1-5,TRBV7-2
SVDEGTKTEAF,11,TRBJ1-1,TRBV29-1
AWSILADTQY,10,TRBJ2-3,TRBV30
ASSLSVGPAGTQY,13,TRBJ2-5,TRBV13
ASSYLLAGVEQF,12,TRBJ2-1,TRBV6-6
ASSYLGQGSADTQY,14,TRBJ2-3,TRBV5-5
SARDGAGGPSDTQY,14,TRBJ2-3,TRBV20-1
ASRASAGGPGANVLT,15,TRBJ2-6,TRBV7-2
ASSLGAGTSTDTQY,14,TRBJ2-3,TRBV27
ASSDDIGDDSGNTIY,15,TRBJ1-3,TRBV3-2
SARSLRGGYEQY,12,TRBJ2-7,TRBV20-1
SGESDKGANTGELF,14,TRBJ2-2,TRBV20-1
SARGFNTDTQY,11,TRBJ2-3,TRBV20-1
ASSVALAHTQY,11,TRBJ2-3,TRBV9
ASSELRPQYNEQF,13,TRBJ2-1,TRBV2
ASSLAGQSGTQY,12,TRBJ2-5,TRBV5-4
ASSAGQKNSPLH,12,TRBJ1-6,TRBV7-3
ASREHQNTEAF,11,TRBJ1-1,TRBV19
ATSELEGRSDTQY,13,TRBJ2-3,TRBV24-1
ASRSGAENEQF,11,TRBJ2-1,TRBV7-9
SASVDSTGETQY,12,TRBJ2-5,TRBV20-1
SVLLSGANVLT,11,TRBJ2-6,TRBV29-1
ASSTGTVDTGELF,13,TRBJ2-2,TRBV28
ASSQERANRGTEAF,14,TRBJ1-1,TRBV4-1
ASSQAPGFDYGYT,13,TRBJ1-2,TRBV4-1
SASGLAGAEETQY,13,TRBJ2-5,TRBV20-1
ASSLAQGTDAQY,12,TRBJ2-3,TRBV7-2
ASSSGYRGGNEQF,13,TRBJ2-1,TRBV11-1
ASSHPRTSGEQY,12,TRBJ2-7,TRBV7-8
ASSFPGGVYEQY,12,TRBJ2-7,TRBV7-2
ASSPSGSAYEQY,12,TRBJ2-7,TRBV18
ASSQGPRAYEQY,12,TRBJ2-7,TRBV3-1
ASSPNTGPYEQY,12,TRBJ2-7,TRBV4-3
ASSLTGPKETQY,12,TRBJ2-5,TRBV7-9
ASSYSIGGDSCEQY,14,TRBJ2-7,TRBV5-1
SASRTGVGAF,10,TRBJ1-1,TRBV20-1
AWSQGAYGYT,10,TRBJ1-2,TRBV30
ASSLSLAAGVSGETQY,16,TRBJ2-5,TRBV27